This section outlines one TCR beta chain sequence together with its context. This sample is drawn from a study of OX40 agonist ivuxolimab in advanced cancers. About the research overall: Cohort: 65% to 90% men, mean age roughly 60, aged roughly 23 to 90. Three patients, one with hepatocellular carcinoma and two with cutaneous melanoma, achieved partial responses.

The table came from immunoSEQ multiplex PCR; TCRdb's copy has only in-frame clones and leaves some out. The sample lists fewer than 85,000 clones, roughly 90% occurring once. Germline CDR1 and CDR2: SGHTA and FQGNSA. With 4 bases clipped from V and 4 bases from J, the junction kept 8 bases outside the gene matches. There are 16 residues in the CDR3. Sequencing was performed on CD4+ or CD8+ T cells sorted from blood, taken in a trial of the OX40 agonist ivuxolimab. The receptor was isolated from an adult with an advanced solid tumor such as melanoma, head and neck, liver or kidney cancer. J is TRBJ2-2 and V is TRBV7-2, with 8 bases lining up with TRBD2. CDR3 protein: CASSSGRRGGTGELFF. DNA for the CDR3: TGTGCCAGCAGCTCGGGACGCCGGGGGGGCACCGGGGAGCTGTTTTTT. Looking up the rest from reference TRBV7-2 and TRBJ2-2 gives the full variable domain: GAGVSQSPSNKVTEKGKDVELRCDPISGHTALYWYRQSLGQGLEFLIYFQGNSAPDKSGLPSDRFSAERTGGSVSTLTIQRTQQEDSAVYLCASSSGRRGGTGELFFGEGSRLTVL.